The sample holds one count of the clone carrying this T cell receptor (beta chain). No antigen is known for it. There are 14 residues in the CDR3. Between the trimmed V and J ends, which lost 5 bases and 0 bases, there was a span of 12 bases. The germline gives CDR1 SGHNT, CDR2 YYREEE (reference sequence). The method was immunoSEQ multiplex PCR; TCRdb's version includes in-frame clones alone and lacks a portion of them. This table has about 76,000 clones, about 95% appearing once. Time point of the sample: recipient sample about 28 days before transplant, after cytoreduction. The data belong to a study of T cell clonotyping in hematopoietic cell transplantation. Broader study findings: Few recipient clonotypes overlapped donors; over 97% were de novo at given depth. Cells were unsorted, so CD4 and CD8 contributions were not separated.

The gene calls are TRBV5-4 and TRBJ2-7; tentatively, D is TRBD1 or TRBD2 (5 bases each). Sequences were derived from peripheral blood mononuclear cells, sampled before stem cell transplant. The clonotype was recovered from a woman aged 45-65 years with acute myeloid leukemia. Some clones in this sample may be carry-over from other donors' samples. This CDR3 is CASSKGRSSYEQYF. The DNA of the CDR3 is TGTGCCAGCAGTAAGGGGAGAAGCTCCTACGAGCAGTACTTC.